This TCR beta chain appears in the sequencing data of a study of blood T cell repertoires in COVID-19. As handled by the study authors: Estimates of nucleated cell counts were drawn from the amplification of reference gene primers. The table came from immunoSEQ multiplex PCR; TCRdb's copy has only in-frame clones and leaves some out. V and J calls and clone size come straight from that table; D and trimming were deduced from the DNA. This repertoire shows 110,000 to 150,000 clones, 70% to 85% found once; its top ten account for roughly 1.7%. The sample was PBMCs or T cells enriched from blood (not recorded which). The clonotype was recovered from a woman aged 18-29 years who had been exposed to COVID-19.

The CDR3 sequence is CASSLARGGNQPQHF. CDR3 in DNA: TGTGCCAGCAGCTTAGCGCGGGGAGGCAATCAGCCCCAGCATTTT. The gene calls are TRBV7-2 and TRBJ1-5; unclear D gene. The length of the CDR3 is 15 residues. V was shortened by 0 bases and J by 2 bases, with 8 bases between the two germline ends. Germline lookup yields CDR1 SGHTA and CDR2 FQGNSA. The full variable domain, in which reference TRBV7-2 and TRBJ1-5 provide the parts outside the CDR3, is GAGVSQSPSNKVTEKGKDVELRCDPISGHTALYWYRQSLGQGLEFLIYFQGNSAPDKSGLPSDRFSAERTGGSVSTLTIQRTQQEDSAVYLCASSLARGGNQPQHFGDGTRLSIL.